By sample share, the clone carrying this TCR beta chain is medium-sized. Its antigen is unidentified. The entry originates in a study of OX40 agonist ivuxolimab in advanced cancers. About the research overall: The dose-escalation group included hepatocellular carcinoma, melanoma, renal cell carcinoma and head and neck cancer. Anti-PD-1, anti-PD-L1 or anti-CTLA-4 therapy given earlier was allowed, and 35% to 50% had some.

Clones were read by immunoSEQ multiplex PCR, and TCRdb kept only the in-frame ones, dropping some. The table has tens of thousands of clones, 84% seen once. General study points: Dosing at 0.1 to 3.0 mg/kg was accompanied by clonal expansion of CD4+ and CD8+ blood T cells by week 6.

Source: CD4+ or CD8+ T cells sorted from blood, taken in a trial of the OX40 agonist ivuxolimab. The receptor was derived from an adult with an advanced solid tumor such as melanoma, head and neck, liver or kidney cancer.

CDR3 nucleotide sequence: TGCGCCAGCAGCCAAGATGATAGGGCGGTTGAGCAGTTCTTC. It is translated as CASSQDDRAVEQFF. The chain is built from TRBV4-3 and TRBJ2-1; D is ambiguous. CDR1 and CDR2 (germline): LGHNA, YSLEER. The CDR3 runs 14 residues. The V end lost 0 bases, the J end lost 9 bases, and 12 bases lay between the germline ends.